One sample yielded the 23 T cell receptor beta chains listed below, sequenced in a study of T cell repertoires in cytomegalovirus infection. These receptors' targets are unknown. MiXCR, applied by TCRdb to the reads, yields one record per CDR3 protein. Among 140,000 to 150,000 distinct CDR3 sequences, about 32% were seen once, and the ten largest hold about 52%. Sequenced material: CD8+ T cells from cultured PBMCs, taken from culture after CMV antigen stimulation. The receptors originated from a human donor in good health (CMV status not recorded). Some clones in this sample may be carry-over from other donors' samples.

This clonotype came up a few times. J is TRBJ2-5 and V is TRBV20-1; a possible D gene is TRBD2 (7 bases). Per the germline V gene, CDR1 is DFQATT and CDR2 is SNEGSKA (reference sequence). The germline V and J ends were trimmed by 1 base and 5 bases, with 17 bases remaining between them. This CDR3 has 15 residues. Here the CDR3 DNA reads TGCAGTGCTAGAGCGTCGAGGGGGGGTTGGGAGACCCAGTACTTC. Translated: CSARASRGGWETQYF.

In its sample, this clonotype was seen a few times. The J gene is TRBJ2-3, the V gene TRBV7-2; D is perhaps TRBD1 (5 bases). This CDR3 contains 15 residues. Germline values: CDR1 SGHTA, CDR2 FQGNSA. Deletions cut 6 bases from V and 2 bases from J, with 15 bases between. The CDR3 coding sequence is TGTGCCAGCAGGGTGACAGAGGCCTCCACAGATACGCAGTATTTT. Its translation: CASRVTEASTDTQYF.

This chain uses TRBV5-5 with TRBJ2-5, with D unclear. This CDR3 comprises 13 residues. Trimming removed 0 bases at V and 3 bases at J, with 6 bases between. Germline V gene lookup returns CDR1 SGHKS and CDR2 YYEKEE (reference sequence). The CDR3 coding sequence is TGTGCCAGCAGCTTGGTCCTGGAAGAGACCCAGTACTTC. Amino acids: CASSLVLEETQYF.

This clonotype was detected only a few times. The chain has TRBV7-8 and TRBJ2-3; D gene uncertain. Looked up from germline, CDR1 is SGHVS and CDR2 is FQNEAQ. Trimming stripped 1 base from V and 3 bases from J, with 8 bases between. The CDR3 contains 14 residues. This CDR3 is CASSLGPWTDTQYF. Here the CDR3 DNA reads TGTGCCAGCAGCTTAGGGCCTTGGACAGATACGCAGTATTTT.

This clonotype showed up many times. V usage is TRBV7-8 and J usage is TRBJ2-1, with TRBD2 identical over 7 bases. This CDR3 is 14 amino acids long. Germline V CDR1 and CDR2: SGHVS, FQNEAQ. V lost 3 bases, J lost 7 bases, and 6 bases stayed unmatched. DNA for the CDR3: TGTGCCAGCAGCTTGGAGACTAGCACTAATGAGCAGTTCTTC. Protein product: CASSLETSTNEQFF.

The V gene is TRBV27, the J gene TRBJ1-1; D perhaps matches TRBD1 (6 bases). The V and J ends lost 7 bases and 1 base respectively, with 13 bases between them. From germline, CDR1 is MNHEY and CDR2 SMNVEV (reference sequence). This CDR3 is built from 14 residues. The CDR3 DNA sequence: TGTGCCAGCACCCTCCAGACAGGGAACACTGAAGCTTTCTTT. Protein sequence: CASTLQTGNTEAFF.

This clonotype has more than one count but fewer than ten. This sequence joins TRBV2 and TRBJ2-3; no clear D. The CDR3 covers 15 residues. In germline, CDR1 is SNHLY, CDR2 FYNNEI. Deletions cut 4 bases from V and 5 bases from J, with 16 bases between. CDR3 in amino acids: CASSAPGVAGDTQYF. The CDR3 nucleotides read TGTGCCAGCAGTGCCCCTGGAGTAGCAGGAGATACGCAGTATTTT. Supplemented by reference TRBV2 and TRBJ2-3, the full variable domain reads EPEVTQTPSHQVTQMGQEVILRCVPISNHLYFYWYRQILGQKVEFLVSFYNNEISEKSEIFDDQFSVERPDGSNFTLKIRSTKLEDSAMYFCASSAPGVAGDTQYFGPGTRLTVL.

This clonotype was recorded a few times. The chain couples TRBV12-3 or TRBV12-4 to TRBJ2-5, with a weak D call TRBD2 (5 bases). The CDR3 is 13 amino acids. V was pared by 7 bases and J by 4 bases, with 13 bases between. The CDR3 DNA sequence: TGTGCCAGCACGGGGTGGTGGGGAGAGACCCAGTACTTC. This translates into CASTGWWGETQYF.

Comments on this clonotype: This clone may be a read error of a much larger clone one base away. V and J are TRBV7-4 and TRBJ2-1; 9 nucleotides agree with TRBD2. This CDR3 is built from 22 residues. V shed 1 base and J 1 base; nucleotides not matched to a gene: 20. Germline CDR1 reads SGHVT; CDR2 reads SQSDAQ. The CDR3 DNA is TGTGCCAGCAGCTTAGAGTTCGGCGGGGGGGTATCGGGTGAAATATCCTACAATGAGCAGTTCTTC. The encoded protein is CASSLEFGGGVSGEISYNEQFF.

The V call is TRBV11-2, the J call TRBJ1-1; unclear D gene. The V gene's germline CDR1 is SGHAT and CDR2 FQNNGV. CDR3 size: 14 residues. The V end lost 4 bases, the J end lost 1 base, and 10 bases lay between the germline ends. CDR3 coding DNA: TGTGCCAGCAGCTACGGTCTGGGGAACACTGAAGCTTTCTTT. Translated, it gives CASSYGLGNTEAFF.

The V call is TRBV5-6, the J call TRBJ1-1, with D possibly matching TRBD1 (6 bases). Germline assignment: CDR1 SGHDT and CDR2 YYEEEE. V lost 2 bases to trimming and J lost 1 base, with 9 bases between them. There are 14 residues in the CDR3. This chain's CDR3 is CASSFGGTNTEAFF. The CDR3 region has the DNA TGTGCCAGCAGCTTTGGGGGCACGAACACTGAAGCTTTCTTT.

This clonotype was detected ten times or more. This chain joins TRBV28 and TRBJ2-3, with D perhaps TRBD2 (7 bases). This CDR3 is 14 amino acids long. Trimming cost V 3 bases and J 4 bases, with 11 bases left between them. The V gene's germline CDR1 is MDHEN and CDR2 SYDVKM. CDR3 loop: CASSFEGGADTQYF. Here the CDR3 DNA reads TGTGCCAGCAGTTTCGAGGGGGGGGCAGATACGCAGTATTTT.

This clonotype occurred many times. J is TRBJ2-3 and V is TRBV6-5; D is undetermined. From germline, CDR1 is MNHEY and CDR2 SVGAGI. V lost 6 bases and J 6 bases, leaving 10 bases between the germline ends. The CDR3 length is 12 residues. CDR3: CASRTTGDTQYF. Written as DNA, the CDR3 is TGTGCCAGCAGAACGACCGGGGATACGCAGTATTTT.

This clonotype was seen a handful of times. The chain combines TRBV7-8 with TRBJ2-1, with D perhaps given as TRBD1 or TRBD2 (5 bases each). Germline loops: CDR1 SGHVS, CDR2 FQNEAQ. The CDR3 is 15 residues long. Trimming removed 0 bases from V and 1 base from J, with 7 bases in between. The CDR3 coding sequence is TGTGCCAGCAGCTTAGCAGGGGAGTCCTACAATGAGCAGTTCTTC. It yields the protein CASSLAGESYNEQFF.

The CDR3 region is CASSLLGTYNEQFF. DNA for the CDR3: TGTGCCAGCAGCTTGTTAGGAACCTACAATGAGCAGTTCTTC. This sequence joins TRBV7-9 and TRBJ2-1; D unclear. The V end was cut by 3 bases, the J end by 2 bases, with 8 bases between. There are 14 residues in the CDR3. Germline loops: CDR1 SEHNR, CDR2 FQNEAQ (reference sequence).

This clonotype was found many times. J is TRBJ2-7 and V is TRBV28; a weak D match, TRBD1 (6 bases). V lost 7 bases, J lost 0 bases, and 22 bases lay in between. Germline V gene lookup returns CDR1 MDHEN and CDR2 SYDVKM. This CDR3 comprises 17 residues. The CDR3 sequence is CASNTYMDEDSSYEQYF. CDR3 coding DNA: TGTGCCAGCAATACTTATATGGATGAGGACAGCTCCTACGAGCAGTACTTC.

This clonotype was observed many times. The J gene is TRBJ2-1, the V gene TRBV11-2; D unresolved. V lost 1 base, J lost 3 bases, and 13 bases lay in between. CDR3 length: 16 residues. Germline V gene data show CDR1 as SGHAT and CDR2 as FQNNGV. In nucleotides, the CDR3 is TGTGCCAGCAGCTTAGTCTGGGGTGTGGACTACAATGAGCAGTTCTTC. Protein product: CASSLVWGVDYNEQFF.

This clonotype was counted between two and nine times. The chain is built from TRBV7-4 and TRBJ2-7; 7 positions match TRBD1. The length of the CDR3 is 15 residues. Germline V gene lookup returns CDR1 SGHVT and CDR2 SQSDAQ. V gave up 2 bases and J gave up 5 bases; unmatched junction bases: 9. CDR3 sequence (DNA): TGTGCCAGCAGCTTAAATGTTGGACAGGCTCACGAGCAGTACTTC. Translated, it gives CASSLNVGQAHEQYF.

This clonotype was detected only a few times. CDR3 nucleotide sequence: TGTGCCAGCAGAGTCGAGGGGACCGGCTCCTACGAGCAGTACTTC. Encoded protein: CASRVEGTGSYEQYF. The gene calls are TRBV27 and TRBJ2-7, with D tentatively TRBD1 or TRBD2 (5 bases each). The CDR3 covers 15 residues. Germline V gene data show CDR1 as MNHEY and CDR2 as SMNVEV (reference sequence). V lost 6 bases to trimming and J lost 0 bases, with 15 bases between them.

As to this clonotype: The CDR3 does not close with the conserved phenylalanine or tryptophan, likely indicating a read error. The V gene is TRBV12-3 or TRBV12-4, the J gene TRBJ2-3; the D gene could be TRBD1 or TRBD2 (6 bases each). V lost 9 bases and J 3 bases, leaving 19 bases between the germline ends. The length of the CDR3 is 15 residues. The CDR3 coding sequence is TGTGCCAGTGGGGAGGACAGCCCCCAGACAGATACGCAGTATCTT. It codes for CASGEDSPQTDTQYL.

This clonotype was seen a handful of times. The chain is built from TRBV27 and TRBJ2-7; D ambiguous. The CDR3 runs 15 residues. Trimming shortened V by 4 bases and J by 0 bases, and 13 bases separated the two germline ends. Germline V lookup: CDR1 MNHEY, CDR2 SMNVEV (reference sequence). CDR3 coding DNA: TGTGCCAGCAGTTCTGCGGCAGCTGCCTCCTACGAGCAGTACTTC. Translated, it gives CASSSAAAASYEQYF.

The CDR3 coding sequence is TGTGCCACCAGCAGAGCTGGGGAAGAGACCCAGTACTTC. Translated: CATSRAGEETQYF. The rearrangement links TRBV15 to TRBJ2-5; D is uncertain. The ends were cut back, 1 base at V and 3 bases at J, with 6 bases in the middle. Germline-derived CDR1 and CDR2 are LNHNV and YYDKDF (reference sequence). CDR3 length: 13 residues.

For the CDR3, the DNA is TGTGCCAGCTTCGTCTCAGACAATGAGCAGTTCTTC. It codes for CASFVSDNEQFF. J is TRBJ2-1 and V is TRBV2; D uncertain. Looked up from germline, CDR1 is SNHLY and CDR2 is FYNNEI. The V gene lost 8 bases and the J gene lost 5 bases, with 10 bases spanning the gap. The CDR3 length is 12 residues.